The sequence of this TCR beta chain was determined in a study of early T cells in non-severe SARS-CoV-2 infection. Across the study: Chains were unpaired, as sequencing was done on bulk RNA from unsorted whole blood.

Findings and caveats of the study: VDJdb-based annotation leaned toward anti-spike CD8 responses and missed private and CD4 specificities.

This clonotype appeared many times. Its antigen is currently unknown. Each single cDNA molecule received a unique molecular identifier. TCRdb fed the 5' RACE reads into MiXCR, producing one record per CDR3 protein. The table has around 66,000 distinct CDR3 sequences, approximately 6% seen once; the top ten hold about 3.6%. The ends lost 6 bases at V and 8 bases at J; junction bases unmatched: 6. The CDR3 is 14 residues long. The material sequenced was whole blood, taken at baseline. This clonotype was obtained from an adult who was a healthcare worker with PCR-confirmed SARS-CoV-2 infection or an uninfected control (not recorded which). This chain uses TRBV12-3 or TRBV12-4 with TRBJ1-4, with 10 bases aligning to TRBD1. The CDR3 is CASRWTGGREKLFF. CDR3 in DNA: TGTGCCAGCAGGTGGACAGGGGGTCGGGAAAAACTGTTTTTT.